Below are 17 T cell receptor beta chains sequenced from a single sample in a study of control samples from healthy donors and cancer patients. Measured with immunoSEQ multiplex PCR; TCRdb has only the in-frame clones, and not every one. The sample lists 130,000 or so clones; about 95% were seen once. Sequencing was done on a sample of PBMCs. The receptor source for this set is a man in his 60s with colorectal cancer.

This clone appeared once. V and J are TRBV29-1 and TRBJ2-7, with D tentatively TRBD1 (6 bases). The germline V gene encodes CDR1 SQVTM and CDR2 ANQGSEA. The ends were cut back, 7 bases at V and 2 bases at J, with 9 bases in the middle. The CDR3 is made up of 11 amino acids. The CDR3 region has the DNA TGCAGCGGAGGACAGCCCTACGAGCAGTACTTC. Translated: CSGGQPYEQYF.

CDR3 in amino acids: CASSILQGNTGELFF. DNA for the CDR3: TGTGCCAGTAGTATCCTACAGGGGAACACCGGGGAGCTGTTTTTT. V and J are TRBV19 and TRBJ2-2, with D maybe TRBD1 (6 bases). The CDR3 has 15 amino acids. Trimming stripped 3 bases from V and 1 base from J, with 9 bases between. Germline loops: CDR1 LNHDA, CDR2 SQIVND (reference sequence).

The chain carries TRBV4-1 and TRBJ1-2; D remains ambiguous. Trimming took 1 base from V and 0 from J, leaving 6 bases between them. CDR1 MGHRA and CDR2 YSYEKL come from the germline V gene. The CDR3 has 14 amino acids. Written as DNA, the CDR3 is TGCGCCAGCAGCCAAGTTCGTGCTAACTATGGCTACACCTTC. Translating it yields CASSQVRANYGYTF.

V is TRBV25-1 and J is TRBJ2-1; 9 nucleotides align to TRBD2. The CDR3 is made up of 14 amino acids. The germline CDR1 and CDR2 sequences are MGHDK and SYGVNS. Losses at the gene ends were 3 bases for V and 8 bases for J; bases not matched to a gene: 5. The CDR3 loop reads CASSDLAGPHEQFF. The DNA for the CDR3 is TGTGCCAGCAGTGACCTAGCGGGGCCGCATGAGCAGTTCTTC.

This clone was seen only once. J is TRBJ2-7 and V is TRBV14; D is ambiguous. Trimming shortened V by 0 bases and J by 4 bases, and 16 bases separated the two germline ends. CDR3 length: 16 amino acids. Germline CDR1 and CDR2: SGHDN and FVKESK. CDR3 in DNA: TGTGCCAGCAGCCAAGATTGGCAGCCACCTAGATACGAGCAGTACTTC. Encoded protein: CASSQDWQPPRYEQYF.

The chain uses TRBV29-1 and TRBJ2-1; D assignment may be TRBD1 or TRBD2 (7 bases each). Germline V lookup: CDR1 SQVTM, CDR2 ANQGSEA. This CDR3 has 14 residues. V lost 4 bases to trimming and J lost 10 bases, with 20 bases between them. CDR3 bases: TGCAGCGTTGCGGGGCCAGGGGGAGGGGAAGAGCAGTTCTTC. Protein product: CSVAGPGGGEEQFF.

V and J are TRBV5-1 and TRBJ2-7, with 8 bases matching TRBD1. Germline assignment: CDR1 SGHRS and CDR2 YFSETQ. CDR3 length equals 12 residues. The trim removed 4 bases at V and 6 bases at J, leaving 3 bases unmatched. The CDR3: CASSEQGGEQYF. In DNA, the CDR3 is TGCGCCAGCAGCGAACAGGGGGGCGAGCAGTACTTC.

The V gene is TRBV6-5, the J gene TRBJ2-1; D might be TRBD2 (6 bases). CDR1 and CDR2 (germline): MNHEY, SVGAGI. CDR3 length equals 14 residues. The ends were cut back, 4 bases at V and 4 bases at J, with 11 bases in the middle. CDR3 in amino acids: CASSLTGRYNEQFF. The CDR3, as DNA: TGTGCCAGCAGTTTAACGGGGAGGTACAATGAGCAGTTCTTC.

The chain couples TRBV20-1 to TRBJ2-2; 10 nucleotides match TRBD1. The CDR3 length is 15 residues. Losses at the gene ends were 6 bases for V and 3 bases for J; bases not matched to a gene: 7. CDR1 and CDR2 from the germline V gene are DFQATT and SNEGSKA (reference sequence). The chain's CDR3 is CSASRQGADTGELFF. In DNA form, the CDR3 reads TGCAGTGCCAGTCGACAGGGGGCCGACACCGGGGAGCTGTTTTTT.

The V gene is TRBV5-4, the J gene TRBJ2-3; D is undetermined. The ends were cut back, 2 bases at V and 2 bases at J, with 9 bases in the middle. CDR3 length: 14 amino acids. The germline V gene has CDR1 SGHNT and CDR2 YYREEE (reference sequence). This CDR3 reads CASSLGGTTDTQYF. CDR3 in DNA: TGTGCCAGCAGCTTAGGCGGTACCACAGATACGCAGTATTTT.

Only one count was recorded for this clone. The rearrangement joins TRBV6-2 or TRBV6-3 to TRBJ2-5; D gene uncertain. V lost 0 bases and J 4 bases, leaving 12 bases between the germline ends. CDR3 length equals 15 residues. Germline assignment: CDR1 MNHEY and CDR2 SVGEGT. CDR3 DNA sequence: TGTGCCAGCAGTTACTCGAGTCCGAGGCTAGAGACCCAGTACTTC. Translating it yields CASSYSSPRLETQYF.

The rearrangement joins TRBV19 to TRBJ2-4, with a possible D match to TRBD2 (6 bases). Germline V gene data show CDR1 as LNHDA and CDR2 as SQIVND (reference sequence). The V end lost 5 bases, the J end lost 0 bases, and 14 bases lay between the germline ends. The length of the CDR3 is 16 residues. In DNA, the CDR3 is TGTGCCAGTAGTGAAGTCAGCGGGCAAGCCAAAAACATTCAGTACTTC. This sequence encodes CASSEVSGQAKNIQYF.

This chain connects TRBV6-6 to TRBJ1-2, with 8 bases aligning to TRBD1. Per the germline V gene, CDR1 is MNHNY and CDR2 is SVGAGI (reference sequence). Trimming removed 5 bases from V and 8 bases from J; junction bases left unmatched: 10. The CDR3 is made up of 14 amino acids. CDR3 in amino acids: CASSNGPGGKGYTF. The CDR3 nucleotides read TGTGCCAGCAGTAATGGTCCAGGGGGCAAAGGCTACACCTTC.

The chain has TRBV19 and TRBJ2-7, with D tentatively TRBD2 (6 bases). Trimming removed 2 bases at V and 4 bases at J, with 15 bases between. The CDR3 is 15 amino acids. Looked up from germline, CDR1 is LNHDA and CDR2 is SQIVND (reference sequence). The CDR3 DNA is TGTGCCAGTAGTATAATCGCCCCGGGGGAGTACGAGCAGTACTTC. It encodes CASSIIAPGEYEQYF.

V and J are TRBV5-1 and TRBJ2-2, with D perhaps TRBD1 (6 bases). The germline V and J ends were trimmed by 4 bases and 5 bases, with 12 bases remaining between them. The CDR3 loop spans 14 amino acids. Germline CDR1 SGHRS, CDR2 YFSETQ. CDR3: CASSIQGLTGELFF. The CDR3, as DNA: TGCGCCAGCAGCATTCAGGGGTTGACCGGGGAGCTGTTTTTT.

The chain has TRBV30 and TRBJ2-7, with D possibly being TRBD1 (6 bases). The CDR3 consists of 15 residues. V was clipped by 1 base and J by 0 bases, with 13 bases between them. CDR1 and CDR2 (germline): GTSNPN, SVGIG (reference sequence). CDR3 residues: CAWSGGQVSSYEQYF. The CDR3 nucleotides are TGTGCCTGGAGTGGGGGGCAGGTTAGCTCCTACGAGCAGTACTTC.

The chain is built from TRBV12-3 or TRBV12-4 and TRBJ1-2, with a weak D call TRBD1 (5 bases). With 3 bases removed from V and 6 bases from J, the gap between germline ends came to 11 bases. The CDR3 has 13 amino acids. CDR3: CASSLVGTDGYTF. In nucleotides, the CDR3 is TGTGCCAGCAGTTTGGTTGGGACGGATGGCTACACCTTC.